The sequence of this T cell receptor beta chain was determined in a study of CD8 T cells in ankylosing spondylitis. Notes on the study in general: In reactive arthritis synovial fluid and blood, some motif variants had been reported before. The study identified a TCR beta motif of about eight highly homologous variants that appeared characteristic of ankylosing spondylitis blood. According to the report, clones linked to the disease were significantly enriched in matched synovial fluid samples taken from ankylosing spondylitis patients.

Quantitative 5'-RACE with molecular barcodes was used to make the TCR beta libraries. Each CDR3 protein is one row after TCRdb ran MiXCR on the 5' RACE reads. The repertoire has 100,000 to 150,000 distinct CDR3 sequences, about 15% of them found once; the top ten carry roughly 30%. Trimming removed 7 bases from V and 0 bases from J, with 12 bases in between. Germline CDR1 and CDR2: SNHLY and FYNNEI. This CDR3 is 15 amino acids long. On this clonotype itself: Its antigen is unknown.

The clonotype was recovered from a male donor with ankylosing spondylitis. The sequenced material came from blood, either unsorted or a sorted T cell fraction (not recorded which). The chain couples TRBV2 to TRBJ2-2; D gene uncertain. The CDR3 bases are TGTGCCAGCAAAGACGGCCACGCGAACACCGGGGAGCTGTTTTTT. Its protein product is CASKDGHANTGELFF. Full variable domain (rest looked up from reference TRBV2 and TRBJ2-2): EPEVTQTPSHQVTQMGQEVILRCVPISNHLYFYWYRQILGQKVEFLVSFYNNEISEKSEIFDDQFSVERPDGSNFTLKIRSTKLEDSAMYFCASKDGHANTGELFFGEGSRLTVL.